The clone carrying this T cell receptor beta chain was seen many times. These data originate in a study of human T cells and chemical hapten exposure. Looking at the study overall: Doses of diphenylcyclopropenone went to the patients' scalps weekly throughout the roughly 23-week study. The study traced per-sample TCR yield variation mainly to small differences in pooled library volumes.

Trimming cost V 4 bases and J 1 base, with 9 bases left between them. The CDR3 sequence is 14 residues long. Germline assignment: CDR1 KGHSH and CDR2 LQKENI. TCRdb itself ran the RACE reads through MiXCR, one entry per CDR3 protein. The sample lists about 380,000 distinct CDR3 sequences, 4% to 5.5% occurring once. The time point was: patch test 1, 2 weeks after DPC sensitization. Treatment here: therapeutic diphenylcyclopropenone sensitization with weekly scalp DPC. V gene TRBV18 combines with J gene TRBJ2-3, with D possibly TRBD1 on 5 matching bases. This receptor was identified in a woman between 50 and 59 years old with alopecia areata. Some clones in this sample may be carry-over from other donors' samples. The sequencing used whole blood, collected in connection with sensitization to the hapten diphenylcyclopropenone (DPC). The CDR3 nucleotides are TGTGCCAGCTCACAGGGGCCCCGCACAGATACGCAGTATTTT. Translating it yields CASSQGPRTDTQYF. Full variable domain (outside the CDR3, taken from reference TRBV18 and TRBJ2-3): NAGVMQNPRHLVRRRGQEARLRCSPMKGHSHVYWYRQLPEEGLKFMVYLQKENIIDESGMPKERFSAEFPKEGPSILRIQQVVRGDSAAYFCASSQGPRTDTQYFGPGTRLTVL.